This TCR beta chain was recorded in a study of T cells in localized non-small cell lung cancer. The germline V gene encodes CDR1 LNHDA and CDR2 SQIVND (reference sequence). CDR3 length: 13 amino acids. J gave up 15 bases and V 3 bases, and 9 bases lay outside the gene matches. Clones were sequenced by immunoSEQ multiplex PCR, and TCRdb holds only the in-frame ones, with some missing. In the table there are some 30,000 clones, approximately 72% of which are singletons. The genes are TRBV19 and TRBJ2-4, with TRBD2 identical over 9 bases. The source of this sequence is a male donor aged 60 or over with stage II squamous cell lung carcinoma. Sequences were derived from peripheral blood, sampled before any cancer treatment. In nucleotides, the CDR3 is TGTGCCAGTAGTATGGAAAGCGGGGGGAAGGGGTACTTC. This sequence encodes CASSMESGGKGYF.